This T cell receptor (beta chain) was found in a study of OX40 agonist ivuxolimab in advanced cancers. The study, taken as a whole, reports: People who partly responded at 0.1-3.0 mg/kg had some of the least clonal expansion seen.

The table lists this clone with a few counts. Its cognate antigen is unknown. Some clones are missing from TCRdb's copy, which holds only in-frame ones; the method was immunoSEQ multiplex PCR. The sample shows under 100,000 clones, 90% of them seen only once. The CDR3 is 16 residues long. Trimming left V 7 bases short and J 3 bases short, with 16 bases between. Germline V gene sequence: CDR1 SGHTA, CDR2 FQGTGA. The material was CD4+ or CD8+ T cells sorted from blood, obtained in a trial of the OX40 agonist ivuxolimab. The chain employs TRBV7-3 and TRBJ2-6; D is unclear. This clonotype was obtained from an adult with an advanced solid tumor such as melanoma, head and neck, liver or kidney cancer. CDR3 region: CASTIVGPSGANVLTF. CDR3 in DNA: TGTGCCAGCACCATAGTTGGGCCGAGTGGGGCCAACGTCCTGACTTTC. Full variable domain (rest looked up from reference TRBV7-3 and TRBJ2-6): GAGVSQTPSNKVTEKGKYVELRCDPISGHTALYWYRQSLGQGPEFLIYFQGTGAADDSGLPNDRFFAVRPEGSVSTLKIQRTERGDSAVYLCASTIVGPSGANVLTFGAGSRLTVL.